This paragraph covers one T cell receptor (beta chain) sequence. This receptor's antigen is unknown. Within one base of it there is no much larger clone, and no base qualities were kept. This sample stems from a study of stem cell transplantation in POMP-related autoinflammatory disease (dated by TCRdb to about 2021). For the wider study: The study hypothesis was that defective thymoproteasomes impair MHC class I-dependent CD8+ T-cell differentiation and positive selection, which skews the TRB repertoire. The effect of POMP deficiency on T-cell receptor beta repertoire diversity and CDR3 characteristics was assessed by high-throughput TRB sequencing. Before transplant, patients showed CD4+ naive T-cell skewing, low CD8+ T-cell proportions, and reduced T-cell cytokine secretion. Through one year post-transplant, neutrophils and platelets showed 100% donor engraftment on DNA chimerism analysis.

Library generation was performed with the immunoSEQ multiplex PCR assay. As for the original processing: Shannon entropy, which accounts for clonal size distribution, was used to quantify repertoire diversity. Clonotype distribution inequality was measured with the Gini-Simpson index (Simpson_1-D). TCRdb took this table from immuneACCESS and kept in-frame rearrangements with V and J called. Such tables lack part of the clones; where checked against another copy, unresolved V genes explain under half of the gap, and the rest is unexplained. V, J and clone size are those of that table, while D and trimming were read from the DNA. In this sample the table shows tens of thousands of clones, more than 75% of which occur a single time. Clones ranked in the top ten supply 0.5% to 0.75% of the sample. The meaning of the sample's time point label: after hematopoietic stem cell transplant. PRAID was characterized by prominent immunodeficiency alongside autoinflammation. Prior to TRB sequencing, T-cell subsets (conventional T cells, CD8+ T cells, regulatory T cells, T follicular helper cells) were sorted.

Study-level results and caveats: A trend toward lower TRB diversity and higher clonality was observed in PRAID patients across all analyzed T-cell subsets. The number of unique TRB V-J gene pairings in PRAID patients was restricted. Statistical significance for the trend toward lower diversity and increased clonality in PRAID patients was reached only for regulatory T cells.

Clipping removes 8 bases from V and 4 bases from J, with 19 as the unmatched junction base count. The germline V gene provides CDR1 MDHEN and CDR2 SYDVKM. The CDR3, cysteine through phenylalanine, is 17 amino acids long. Only CDR3 DNA is held: 51 bases, read in frame from base 1. The receptor was derived from a human patient with POMP-related autoinflammation and immune dysregulation (PRAID). Where a transplant has occurred, the graft donor may have supplied some of the T cells. The V and J segments used are TRBV28 and TRBJ1-2; 7 of the junction bases match TRBD1. The sequencing here drew on CD4+ T cells from PBMCs, taken after stem cell transplantation. The encoded CDR3 is CASSPFPSDRAGYGYTF. The nucleotide sequence reads TGTGCCAGCTCCCCATTCCCCTCCGACAGGGCAGGCTATGGCTACACCTTC.